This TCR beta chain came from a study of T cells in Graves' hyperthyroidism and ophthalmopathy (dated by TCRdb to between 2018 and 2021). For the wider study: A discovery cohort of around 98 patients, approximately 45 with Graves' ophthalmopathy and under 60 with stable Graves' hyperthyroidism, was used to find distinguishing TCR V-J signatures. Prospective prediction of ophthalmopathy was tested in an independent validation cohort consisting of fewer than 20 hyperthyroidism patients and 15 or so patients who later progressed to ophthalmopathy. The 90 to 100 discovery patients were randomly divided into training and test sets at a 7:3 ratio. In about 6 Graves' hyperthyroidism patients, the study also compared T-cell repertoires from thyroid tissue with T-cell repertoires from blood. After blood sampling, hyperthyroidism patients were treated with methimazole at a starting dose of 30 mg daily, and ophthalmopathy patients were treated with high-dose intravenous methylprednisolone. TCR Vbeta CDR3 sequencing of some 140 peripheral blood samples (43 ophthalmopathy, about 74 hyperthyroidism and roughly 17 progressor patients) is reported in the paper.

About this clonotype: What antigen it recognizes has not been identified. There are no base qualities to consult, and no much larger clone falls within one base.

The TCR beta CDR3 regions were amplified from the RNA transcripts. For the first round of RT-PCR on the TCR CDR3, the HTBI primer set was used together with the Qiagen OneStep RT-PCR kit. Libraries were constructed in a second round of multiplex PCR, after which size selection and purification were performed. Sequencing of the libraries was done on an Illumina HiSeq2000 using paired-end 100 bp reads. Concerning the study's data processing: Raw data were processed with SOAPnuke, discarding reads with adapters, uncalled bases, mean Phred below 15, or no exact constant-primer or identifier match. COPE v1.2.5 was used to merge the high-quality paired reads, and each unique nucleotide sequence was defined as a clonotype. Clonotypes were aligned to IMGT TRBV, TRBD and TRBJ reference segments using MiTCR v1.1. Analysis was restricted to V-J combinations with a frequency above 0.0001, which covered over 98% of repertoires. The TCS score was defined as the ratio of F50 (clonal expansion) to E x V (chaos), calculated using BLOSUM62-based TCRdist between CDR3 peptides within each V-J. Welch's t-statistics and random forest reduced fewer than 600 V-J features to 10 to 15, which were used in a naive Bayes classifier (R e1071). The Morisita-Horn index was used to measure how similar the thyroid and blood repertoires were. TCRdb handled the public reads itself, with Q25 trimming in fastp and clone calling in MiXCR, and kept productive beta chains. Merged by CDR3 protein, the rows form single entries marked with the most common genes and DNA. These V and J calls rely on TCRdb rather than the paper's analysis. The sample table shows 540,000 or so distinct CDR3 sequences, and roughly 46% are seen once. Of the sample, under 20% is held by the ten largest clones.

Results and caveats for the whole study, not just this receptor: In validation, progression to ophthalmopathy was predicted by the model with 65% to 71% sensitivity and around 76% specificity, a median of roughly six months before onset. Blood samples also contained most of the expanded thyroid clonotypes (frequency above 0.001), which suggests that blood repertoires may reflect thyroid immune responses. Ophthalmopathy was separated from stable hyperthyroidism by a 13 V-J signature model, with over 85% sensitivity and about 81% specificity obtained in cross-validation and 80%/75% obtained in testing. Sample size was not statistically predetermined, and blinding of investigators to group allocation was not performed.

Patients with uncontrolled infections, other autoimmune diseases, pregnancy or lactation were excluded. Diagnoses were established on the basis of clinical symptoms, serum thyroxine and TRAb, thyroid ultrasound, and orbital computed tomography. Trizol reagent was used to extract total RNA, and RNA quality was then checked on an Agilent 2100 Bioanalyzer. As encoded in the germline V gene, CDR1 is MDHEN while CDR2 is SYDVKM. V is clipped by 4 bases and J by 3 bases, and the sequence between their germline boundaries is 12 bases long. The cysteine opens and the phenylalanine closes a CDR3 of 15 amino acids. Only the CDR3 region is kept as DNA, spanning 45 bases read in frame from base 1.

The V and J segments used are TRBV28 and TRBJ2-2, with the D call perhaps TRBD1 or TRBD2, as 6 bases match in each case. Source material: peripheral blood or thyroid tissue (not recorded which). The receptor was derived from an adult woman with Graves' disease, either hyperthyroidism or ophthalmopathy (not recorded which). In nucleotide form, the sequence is TGTGCCAGCAGTTCCGGGGGCAATTACACCGGGGAGCTGTTTTTT. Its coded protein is CASSSGGNYTGELFF.